This T cell receptor beta chain was identified during a study of human T cells and chemical hapten exposure. As for the study in general: Alopecia areata, totalis or universalis affected patients who were mostly female.

A few counts support this clonotype. Germline V gene data show CDR1 as SGHTA and CDR2 as FQGNSA. The CDR3 covers 13 residues. Trimming removed 5 bases from V and 4 bases from J, with 10 bases in between. TCRdb ran MiXCR on the RACE reads and lists one entry per CDR3 protein. Of approximately 260,000 distinct CDR3 sequences listed, roughly 8.9% were seen once; the top ten hold about 2.5%. Time point defined: pre-sensitization, week 0. The treatment was: therapeutic diphenylcyclopropenone sensitization with weekly scalp DPC. The clonotype comes from a woman in her thirties or forties with alopecia areata. Some clones in this sample may be carry-over from other donors' samples. The sample here was whole blood, taken in connection with sensitization to the hapten diphenylcyclopropenone (DPC). This chain uses TRBV7-2 with TRBJ2-3; D ambiguous. The CDR3 region is CASSPSSADTQYF. The CDR3 DNA reads TGTGCCAGCAGCCCGTCGTCCGCAGATACGCAGTATTTT.